This is a list of T cell receptor beta chains from one sample in a study of cytomegalovirus exposure and HLA in healthy donors. Data came from immunoSEQ multiplex PCR; TCRdb stores just in-frame clones and leaves some out. The top ten hold more than 2.5% of the sample, which has around 140,000 clones, around 80% seen once. The sequencing input was PBMCs. The receptors shown here come from a man aged 18 to 29 in good health and CMV-seropositive. The CDR3 runs from the conserved cysteine through the conserved F or W.

v_gene	j_gene	CDR3aa
TRBV9	TRBJ1-1	CASSVDRGEAFF
TRBV28	TRBJ2-7	CASSWTSGSSYEQYF
TRBV19	TRBJ2-5	CASSTLPGQGPETQYF
TRBV30	TRBJ2-5	CAWTSVGETQYF
TRBV10-3	TRBJ1-1	CAISGGQNTEAFF
TRBV29-1	TRBJ2-4	CSVEDGWGGKNIQYF
TRBV27	TRBJ2-7	CASSSSGVSSYEQYF
TRBV6-4	TRBJ2-3	CASSVREADTQYF
TRBV6-6	TRBJ2-3	CASSLGLAGLSDTQYF
TRBV2	TRBJ2-6	CASSPGTGGISGANVLTF
TRBV5-1	TRBJ2-7	CASSYSDRGLSYEQYF
TRBV28	TRBJ2-7	CASSPILAGSYEQYF
TRBV28	TRBJ2-7	CASNFQASSYEQYF
TRBV11-2	TRBJ1-5	CASSSTGDSNQPQHF
TRBV7-9	TRBJ2-7	CASSPPYWNSDRGAYEQYF
TRBV9	TRBJ1-2	CASSDRGRKRNGGYTF
TRBV2	TRBJ1-3	CASSYRGARENGDENTIYF
TRBV6-5	TRBJ2-5	CASKTEGETQYF
TRBV19	TRBJ1-5	CASSPSGWNQPQHF
TRBV19	TRBJ2-4	CASKEKGQGIQYF
TRBV7-8	TRBJ2-3	CASSLSSGTDTQYF
TRBV2	TRBJ1-5	CASSDGDSNQPQHF
TRBV7-2	TRBJ1-2	CASSLAGQGGGYTF
TRBV11-3	TRBJ2-2	CASSLNSNTGELFF